This TCR beta chain derives from a study of blood T cell repertoires in COVID-19. The method was immunoSEQ multiplex PCR; TCRdb's version includes in-frame clones alone and lacks a portion of them. This table holds nearly 110,000 clones, 70% to 90% found once. Germline CDR1 reads LNHDA; CDR2 reads SQIVND (reference sequence). The CDR3 contains 15 residues. Trimming took off 1 base at V and 5 bases at J, with 12 bases between the two ends. This chain uses TRBV19 with TRBJ2-1; D possibly corresponds to TRBD2 (6 bases). This clonotype was sampled from a man between 35 and 55 years old with active or convalescent COVID-19. What was sequenced was peripheral blood. This CDR3 is CASSIVGLVDNEQFF. DNA for the CDR3: TGTGCCAGTAGTATAGTGGGACTTGTGGACAATGAGCAGTTCTTC. Full variable domain (missing parts from reference TRBV19 and TRBJ2-1): DGGITQSPKYLFRKEGQNVTLSCEQNLNHDAMYWYRQDPGQGLRLIYYSQIVNDFQKGDIAEGYSVSREKKESFPLTVTSAQKNPTAFYLCASSIVGLVDNEQFFGPGTRLTVL.